This TCR beta chain was sequenced for a study of T cell responses to AZD1222 COVID-19 vaccine. Points from the study as a whole: Receipt of two AZD1222 doses was followed by a rise in Spike-specific TCR breadth and depth.

Method: immunoSEQ multiplex PCR; TCRdb's copy keeps in-frame clones and lacks some. The sample has under 130,000 clones; about 91% are singletons. CDR3 size: 19 residues. Per germline, CDR1 SGHRS and CDR2 YFSETQ. V shed 1 base, J shed 0 bases, and the junction held 8 bases outside the gene matches. Turning to this clone: What it binds is not known.

The V and J genes are TRBV5-1 and TRBJ2-1, with 12 bases fitting TRBD1. The sequences come from peripheral blood, collected 28 days after the second AZD1222 dose. The TCR was taken from an adult who received the AZD1222 COVID-19 vaccine. The CDR3 protein is CASSLFGTGGGSSYNEQFF. Here the CDR3 DNA reads TGCGCCAGCAGCTTGTTTGGGACAGGGGGCGGGAGCTCCTACAATGAGCAGTTCTTC.